The next 8 T cell receptor beta chains were all read from a single sample in a study of Ad26.COV2.S vaccination and SARS-CoV-2 variants. Documented treatment: some 19 received Ad26.COV2.S at low or high dose, single or two shots; five or six received placebo; per-sample allocation not given. Day 63 after the first vaccine or placebo injection was the time point for sampling. Clones were read by immunoSEQ multiplex PCR, and TCRdb kept only the in-frame ones, dropping some. The data contain 300,000 to 500,000 clones, roughly nine tenths of them singletons. The specimen was peripheral blood, collected in a trial of Ad26.COV2.S vaccine versus placebo. The receptors derive from a person aged 18-60 years who received the Ad26.COV2.S COVID-19 vaccine or a placebo.

The chain uses TRBV29-1 and TRBJ1-2; 10 nucleotides align to TRBD1. The J segment lost 5 bases and the V segment lost 3 bases, leaving 3 bases of the junction unmatched. The CDR3 has 13 residues. Germline CDR1 reads SQVTM; CDR2 reads ANQGSEA. The CDR3 region is CSVEDRGDYGYTF. For the CDR3, the DNA is TGCAGCGTTGAGGACAGGGGGGATTATGGCTACACCTTC.

The gene calls are TRBV18 and TRBJ2-5, with TRBD2 matching 10 bases. The trim removed 4 bases at V and 0 bases at J, leaving 5 bases unmatched. Germline-derived CDR1 and CDR2 are KGHSH and LQKENI. The CDR3 sequence is 16 residues long. CDR3 DNA: TGTGCCAGCTCACTACGGGGACTAGCGAACCAAGAGACCCAGTACTTC. Translation gives CASSLRGLANQETQYF.

The chain carries TRBV12-3 or TRBV12-4 and TRBJ1-1; D unclear. The CDR3 has 12 residues. The V and J ends lost 5 bases and 7 bases respectively, with 11 bases between them. The CDR3 coding sequence is TGTGCCAGCAGTCCTCAGGCGTTTGAAGCTTTCTTT. It encodes CASSPQAFEAFF.

This chain uses TRBV16 with TRBJ2-1; possibly TRBD2 for D (5 bases). With 2 bases removed from V and 6 bases from J, the gap between germline ends came to 11 bases. CDR1 and CDR2 from the germline V gene are KGHSY and FQNENV. The CDR3 spans 14 residues. This CDR3 reads CASSQTRAGNEQFF. The CDR3 DNA reads as TGTGCCAGCAGCCAAACGAGGGCGGGCAATGAGCAGTTCTTC.

V and J are TRBV7-9 and TRBJ2-1; the match to TRBD1 covers 12 bases. Germline CDR1 SEHNR, CDR2 FQNEAQ (reference sequence). Trimming at V came to 5 bases and at J to 8 bases, leaving 7 bases not matched to a gene. This CDR3 has 15 residues. DNA of the CDR3: TGTGCCAGCAGCCGGCCGGGACAGGGGGCCCATGAGCAGTTCTTC. Its translation: CASSRPGQGAHEQFF. Using reference TRBV7-9 and TRBJ2-1 for the parts outside the CDR3, the full variable domain is DTGVSQNPRHKITKRGQNVTFRCDPISEHNRLYWYRQTLGQGPEFLTYFQNEAQLEKSRLLSDRFSAERPKGSFSTLEIQRTEQGDSAMYLCASSRPGQGAHEQFFGPGTRLTVL.

The V call is TRBV12-5, the J call TRBJ2-1, with 7 bases identical to TRBD1. The CDR3 has 15 amino acids. CDR1 LGHNT and CDR2 FRNRAP come from the germline V gene. The ends lost 5 bases at V and 0 bases at J; junction bases unmatched: 4. CDR3 nucleotide sequence: TGTGCTAGTGGTCCGGGACAGAGCTCCTACAATGAGCAGTTCTTC. The encoded protein is CASGPGQSSYNEQFF.

The J gene is TRBJ1-1, the V gene TRBV20-1; D possibly corresponds to TRBD1 (5 bases). This CDR3 is built from 14 residues. The germline V and J ends were trimmed by 3 bases and 5 bases, with 16 bases remaining between them. Germline V CDR1 and CDR2: DFQATT, SNEGSKA (reference sequence). The CDR3 spells CSASKAGRLTEAFF. In DNA form, the CDR3 reads TGCAGTGCTAGTAAAGCAGGGCGGTTGACTGAAGCTTTCTTT.

The gene calls are TRBV10-3 and TRBJ1-2; 8 positions match TRBD1. Germline CDR1 and CDR2: ENHRY and SYGVKD. The junction had 11 bases not matched to a gene; V was cut back by 10 bases and J by 7 bases. CDR3 size: 13 residues. CDR3 region: CATDPDRASGYTF. CDR3 nucleotides: TGTGCCACCGACCCGGACAGGGCGTCTGGCTACACCTTC.